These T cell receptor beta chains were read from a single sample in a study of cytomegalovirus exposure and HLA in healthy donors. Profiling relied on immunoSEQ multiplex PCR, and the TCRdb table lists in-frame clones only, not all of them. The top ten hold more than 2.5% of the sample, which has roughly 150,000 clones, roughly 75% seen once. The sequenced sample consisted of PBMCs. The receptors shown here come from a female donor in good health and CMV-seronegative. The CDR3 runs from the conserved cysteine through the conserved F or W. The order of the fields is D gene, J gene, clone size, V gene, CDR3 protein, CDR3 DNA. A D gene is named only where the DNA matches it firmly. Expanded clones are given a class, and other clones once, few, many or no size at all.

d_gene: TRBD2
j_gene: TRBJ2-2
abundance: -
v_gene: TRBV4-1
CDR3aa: CASSQDPGLANTGELFF
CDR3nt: TGCGCCAGCAGCCAAGATCCGGGACTAGCGAACACCGGGGAGCTGTTTTTT

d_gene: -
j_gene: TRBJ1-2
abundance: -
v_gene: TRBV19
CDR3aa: CASGNVRLFSNYGYTF
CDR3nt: TGTGCCAGTGGCAATGTCAGACTCTTTTCTAACTATGGCTACACCTTC

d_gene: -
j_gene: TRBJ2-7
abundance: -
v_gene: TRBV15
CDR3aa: CATSKTGTLYEQYF
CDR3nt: TGTGCCACCAGCAAAACCGGGACACTCTACGAGCAGTACTTC

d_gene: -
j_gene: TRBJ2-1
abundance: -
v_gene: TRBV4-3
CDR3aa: CASSQDTAEVYNEQFF
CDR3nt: TGCGCCAGCAGCCAAGATACAGCAGAAGTCTACAATGAGCAGTTCTTC

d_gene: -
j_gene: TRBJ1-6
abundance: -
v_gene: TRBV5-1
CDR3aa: CASMRGNLQGNSPLHF
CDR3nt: TGCGCCAGCATGAGGGGGAACCTGCAGGGTAATTCACCCCTCCACTTT

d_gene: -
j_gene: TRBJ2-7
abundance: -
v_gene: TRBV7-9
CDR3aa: CASSLETGYEQYF
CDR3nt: TGTGCCAGCAGCCTTGAGACAGGTTACGAGCAGTACTTC

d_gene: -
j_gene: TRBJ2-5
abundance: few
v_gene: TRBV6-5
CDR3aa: CASSYDRGGQETQYF
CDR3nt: TGTGCCAGCAGTTACGACAGGGGAGGGCAAGAGACCCAGTACTTC

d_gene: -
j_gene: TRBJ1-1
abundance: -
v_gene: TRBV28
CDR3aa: CASRPMRGWTEAFF
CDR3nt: TGTGCCAGCAGGCCCATGAGGGGGTGGACTGAAGCTTTCTTT

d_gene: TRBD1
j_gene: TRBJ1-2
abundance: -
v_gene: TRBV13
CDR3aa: CASSSGTGGNYGYTF
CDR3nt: TGTGCCAGCAGCAGCGGGACAGGGGGTAACTATGGCTACACCTTC

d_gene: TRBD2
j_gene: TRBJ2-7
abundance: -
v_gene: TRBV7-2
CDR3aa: CASSPSGSSYEQYF
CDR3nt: TGTGCCAGCAGCCCAAGCGGGAGTTCCTACGAGCAGTACTTC

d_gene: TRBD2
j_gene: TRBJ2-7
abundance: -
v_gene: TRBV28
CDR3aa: CASNTPGLGSYEQYF
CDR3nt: TGTGCCAGCAATACCCCGGGACTAGGCTCCTACGAGCAGTACTTC

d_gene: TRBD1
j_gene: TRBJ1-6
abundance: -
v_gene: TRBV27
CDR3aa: CASTPDRGRSPLHF
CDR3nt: TGTGCCAGCACCCCGGACAGGGGTCGCTCACCCCTCCACTTT

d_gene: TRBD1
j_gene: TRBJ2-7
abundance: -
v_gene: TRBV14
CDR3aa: CASSQGTGLGQYF
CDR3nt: TGTGCCAGCAGCCAAGGGACAGGTTTGGGGCAGTACTTC

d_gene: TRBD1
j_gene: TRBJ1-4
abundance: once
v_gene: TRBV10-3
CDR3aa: CAISELPTGVGNEKLFF
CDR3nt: TGTGCCATCAGTGAGTTACCCACAGGGGTTGGTAATGAAAAACTGTTTTTT

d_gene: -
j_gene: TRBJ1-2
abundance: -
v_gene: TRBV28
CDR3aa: CASTKGDNYGYTF
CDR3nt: TGTGCCAGCACCAAGGGGGATAACTATGGCTACACCTTC

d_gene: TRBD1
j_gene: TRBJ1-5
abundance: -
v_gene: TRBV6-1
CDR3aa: CASSGETGGFSNQPQHF
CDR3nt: TGTGCCAGCAGTGGAGAGACAGGGGGCTTTAGCAATCAGCCCCAGCATTTT

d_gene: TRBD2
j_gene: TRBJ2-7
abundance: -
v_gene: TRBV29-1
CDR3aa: CSVSGREYF
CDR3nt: TGCAGCGTGTCAGGGAGGGAGTACTTC

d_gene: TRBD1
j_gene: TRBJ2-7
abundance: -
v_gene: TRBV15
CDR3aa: CATSRAHGQGSYEQYF
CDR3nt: TGTGCCACCAGCAGAGCCCATGGACAGGGCTCCTACGAGCAGTACTTC

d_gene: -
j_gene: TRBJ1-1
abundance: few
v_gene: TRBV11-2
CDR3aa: CASSLIRTPEAFF
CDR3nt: TGTGCCAGCAGCTTAATAAGGACACCTGAAGCTTTCTTT

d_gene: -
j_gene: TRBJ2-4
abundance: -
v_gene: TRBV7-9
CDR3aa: CASSLTWRGLAKNIQYF
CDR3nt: TGTGCCAGCAGCTTAACGTGGAGGGGGCTAGCCAAAAACATTCAGTACTTC

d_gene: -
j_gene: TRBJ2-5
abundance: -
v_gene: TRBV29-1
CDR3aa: CSVALKYQETQYF
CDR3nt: TGCAGCGTGGCCCTCAAGTACCAAGAGACCCAGTACTTC

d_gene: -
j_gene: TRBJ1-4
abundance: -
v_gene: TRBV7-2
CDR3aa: CASSLLGEKLFF
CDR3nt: TGTGCCAGCAGCTTATTGGGCGAAAAACTGTTTTTT

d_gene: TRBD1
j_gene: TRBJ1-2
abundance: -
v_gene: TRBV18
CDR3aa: CASSPLGQNNYGYTF
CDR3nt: TGTGCCAGCTCCCCGCTGGGACAGAATAATTATGGCTACACCTTC

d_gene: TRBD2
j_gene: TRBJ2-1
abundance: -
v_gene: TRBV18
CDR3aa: CASSPGLAGEARTYNEQFF
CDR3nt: TGTGCCAGCTCACCGGGACTAGCGGGGGAAGCAAGAACCTACAATGAGCAGTTCTTC

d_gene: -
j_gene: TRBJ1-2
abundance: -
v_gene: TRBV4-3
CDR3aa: CASSQNFGGGGYTF
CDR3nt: TGCGCCAGCAGCCAAAACTTCGGGGGTGGCGGCTACACCTTC

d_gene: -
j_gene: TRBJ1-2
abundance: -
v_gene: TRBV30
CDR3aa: CAWSVQHYGYTF
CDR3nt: TGTGCCTGGAGTGTACAGCACTATGGCTACACCTTC

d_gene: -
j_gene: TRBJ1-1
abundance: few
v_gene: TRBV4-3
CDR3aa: CASSQDPGWDTEAFF
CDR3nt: TGCGCCAGCAGCCAAGATCCGGGTTGGGACACTGAAGCTTTCTTT

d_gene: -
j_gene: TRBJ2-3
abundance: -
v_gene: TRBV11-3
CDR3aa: CASSLGLRTERGDTQYF
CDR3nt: TGTGCCAGCAGCTTAGGCCTAAGGACAGAAAGGGGAGATACGCAGTATTTT

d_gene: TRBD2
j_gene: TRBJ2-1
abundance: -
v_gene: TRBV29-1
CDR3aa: CSVGLADYNEQFF
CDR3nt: TGCAGCGTGGGACTAGCGGACTACAATGAGCAGTTCTTC

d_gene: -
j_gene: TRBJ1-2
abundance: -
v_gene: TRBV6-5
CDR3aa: CASSGGKADYGYTF
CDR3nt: TGTGCCAGCAGCGGGGGGAAGGCGGACTATGGCTACACCTTC

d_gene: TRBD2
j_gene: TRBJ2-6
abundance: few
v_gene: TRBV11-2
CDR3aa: CASSQTGGSGANVLTF
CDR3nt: TGTGCCAGCAGTCAGACGGGAGGCTCTGGGGCCAACGTCCTGACTTTC

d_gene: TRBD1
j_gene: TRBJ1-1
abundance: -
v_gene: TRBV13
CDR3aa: CASSYSRGQVVTEAFF
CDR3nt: TGTGCCAGCAGCTACTCCCGAGGACAGGTGGTCACTGAAGCTTTCTTT

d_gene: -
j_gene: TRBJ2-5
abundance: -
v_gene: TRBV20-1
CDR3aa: CTAGKETQYF
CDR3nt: TGCACGGCAGGGAAAGAGACCCAGTACTTC

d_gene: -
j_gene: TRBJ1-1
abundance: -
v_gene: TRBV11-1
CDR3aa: CASSLNRLRAQTTEAFF
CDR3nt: TGTGCCAGCAGCTTGAACAGGCTAAGGGCCCAGACCACTGAAGCTTTCTTT

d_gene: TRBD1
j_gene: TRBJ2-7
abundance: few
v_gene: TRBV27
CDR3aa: CASSSYRGRFSTTDEQYF
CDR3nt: TGTGCCAGCAGTTCCTACAGGGGGCGCTTTTCTACTACTGACGAGCAGTACTTC

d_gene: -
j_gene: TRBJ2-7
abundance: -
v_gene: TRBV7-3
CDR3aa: CASSPQGTTYEQYF
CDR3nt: TGTGCCAGCAGCCCACAGGGAACCACCTACGAGCAGTACTTC

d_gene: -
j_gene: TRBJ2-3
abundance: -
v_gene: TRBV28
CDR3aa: CASTSGGIDTDTQYF
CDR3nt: TGTGCCAGCACCTCTGGCGGGATAGACACAGATACGCAGTATTTT

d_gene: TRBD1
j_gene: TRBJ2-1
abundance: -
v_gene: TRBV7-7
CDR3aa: CASSPLTGGGEQFF
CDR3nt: TGTGCTAGCAGCCCCCTAACAGGGGGAGGCGAGCAGTTCTTC

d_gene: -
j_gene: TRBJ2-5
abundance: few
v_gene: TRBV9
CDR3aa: CASSVEGGETQYF
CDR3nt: TGTGCCAGCAGCGTAGAGGGCGGGGAGACCCAGTACTTC

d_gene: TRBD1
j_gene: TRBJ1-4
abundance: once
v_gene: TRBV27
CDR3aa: CASATLQGARGEKLFF
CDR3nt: TGTGCCAGCGCAACCTTGCAGGGGGCGCGAGGCGAAAAACTGTTTTTT

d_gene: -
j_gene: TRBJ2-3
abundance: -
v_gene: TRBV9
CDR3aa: CASSVGTSRGTDAQYF
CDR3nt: TGTGCCAGCAGCGTAGGAACTAGCCGGGGCACAGATGCGCAGTATTTT

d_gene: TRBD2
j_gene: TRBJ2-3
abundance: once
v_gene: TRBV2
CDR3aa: CASSLRGGTDTQYF
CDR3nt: TGTGCCAGCAGTCTGCGGGGGGGCACAGATACGCAGTATTTT

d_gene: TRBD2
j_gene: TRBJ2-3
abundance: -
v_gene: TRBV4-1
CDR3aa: CASSQGGRLAPTDTQYF
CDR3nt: TGCGCCAGCAGCCAAGGAGGGAGACTAGCTCCCACAGATACGCAGTATTTT

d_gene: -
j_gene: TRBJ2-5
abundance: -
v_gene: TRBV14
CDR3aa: CASSQEKPGLKQYF
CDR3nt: TGTGCCAGCAGCCAAGAAAAGCCGGGACTCAAGCAGTACTTC

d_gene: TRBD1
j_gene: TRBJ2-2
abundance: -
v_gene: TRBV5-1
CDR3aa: CASSPGTGGTGELFF
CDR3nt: TGCGCCAGCAGCCCTGGGACAGGGGGCACCGGGGAGCTGTTTTTT